The TCR beta chain under discussion was sequenced for a study of T-cell reconstitution after alpha-beta-depleted transplantation in children (dated by TCRdb to the mid-2010s). Background for the entire study: Using TCR repertoire profiling, the study quantitatively followed how T-cell immune reconstitution unfolded in children after TCRalphabeta/CD19-depleted allogeneic hematopoietic cell transplantation.

The CDR3 runs 15 amino acids, cysteine and phenylalanine included. Only the CDR3 portion is preserved as DNA: 45 bases, with reading frame beginning at the first base. V was cut back by 1 base and J by 1 base, leaving a gap of 7 bases between them. For CDR1 and CDR2, the germline V gene lists MGHRA and YSYEKL. Libraries were built with PCR. TCRdb shows the sequencer as Illumina HiSeq 2500. To normalize quantification of the TCRbeta repertoire, the TCR libraries were built with molecular barcoding that relied on unique molecular identifiers. The raw public data were reprocessed by TCRdb itself: fastp quality trimming at Q25, MiXCR clonotype calling, in-frame beta chains only. Rows are unified per CDR3 protein, each entry keeping the most common DNA and genes. The sample includes 350,000 to 400,000 distinct CDR3 sequences, with around 21% observed a single time. The ten largest clones capture around 4% of the sample.

This clonotype was detected a few times. The antigen it recognizes is unknown. Base-call qualities are not available, and no considerably larger clone is one nucleotide away. Recombination joined TRBV4-1 with TRBJ2-2; TRBD2 could be the D gene, as 5 bases match. The source is a human donor who donated a stem cell graft to a child with acute myeloid leukemia. The material was PBMCs from the stem cell graft donor, obtained from the stem cell graft. The CDR3: CASSQGAGNTGELFF. Here is the DNA: TGCGCCAGCAGCCAAGGGGCGGGGAACACCGGGGAGCTGTTTTTT.